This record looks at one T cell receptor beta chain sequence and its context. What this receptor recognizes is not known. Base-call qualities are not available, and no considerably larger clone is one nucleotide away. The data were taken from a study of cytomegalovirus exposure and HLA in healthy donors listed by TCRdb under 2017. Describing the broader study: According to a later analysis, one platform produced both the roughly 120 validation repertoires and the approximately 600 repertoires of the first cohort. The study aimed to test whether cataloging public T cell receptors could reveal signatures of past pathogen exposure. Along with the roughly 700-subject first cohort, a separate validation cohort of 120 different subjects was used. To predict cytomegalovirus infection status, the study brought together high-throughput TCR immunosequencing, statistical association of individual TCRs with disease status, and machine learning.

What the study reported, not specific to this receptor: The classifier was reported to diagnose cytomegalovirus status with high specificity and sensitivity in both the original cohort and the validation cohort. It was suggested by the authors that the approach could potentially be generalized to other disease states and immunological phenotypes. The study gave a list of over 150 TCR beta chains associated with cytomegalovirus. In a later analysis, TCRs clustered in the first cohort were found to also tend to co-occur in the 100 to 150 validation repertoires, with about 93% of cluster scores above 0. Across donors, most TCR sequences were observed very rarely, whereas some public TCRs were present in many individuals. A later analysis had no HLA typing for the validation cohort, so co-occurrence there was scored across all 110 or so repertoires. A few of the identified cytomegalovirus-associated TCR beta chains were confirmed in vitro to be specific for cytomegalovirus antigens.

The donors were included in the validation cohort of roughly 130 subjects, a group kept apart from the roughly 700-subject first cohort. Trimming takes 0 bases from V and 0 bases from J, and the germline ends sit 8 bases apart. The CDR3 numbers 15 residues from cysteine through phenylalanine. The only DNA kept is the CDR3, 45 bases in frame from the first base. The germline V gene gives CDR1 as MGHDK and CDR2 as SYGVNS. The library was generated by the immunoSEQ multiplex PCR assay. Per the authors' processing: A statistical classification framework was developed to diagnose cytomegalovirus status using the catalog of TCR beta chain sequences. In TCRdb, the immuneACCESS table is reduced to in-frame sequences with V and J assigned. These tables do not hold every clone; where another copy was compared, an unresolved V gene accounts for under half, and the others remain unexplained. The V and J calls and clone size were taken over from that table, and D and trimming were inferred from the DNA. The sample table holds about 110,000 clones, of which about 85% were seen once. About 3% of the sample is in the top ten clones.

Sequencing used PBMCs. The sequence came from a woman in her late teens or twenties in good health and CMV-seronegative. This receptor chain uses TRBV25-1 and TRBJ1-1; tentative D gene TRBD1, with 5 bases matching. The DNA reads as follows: TGTGCCAGCAGTGAATACGGAGGGGTGAACACTGAAGCTTTCTTT. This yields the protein CASSEYGGVNTEAFF.